This TCR beta chain came from a study of T cell repertoires in aging, cancer and after chemotherapy. Overall study context: Six age groups, ranging from 30 or younger to 70 or older, included the donors. Clear clonal overlap appeared across healthy donor samples taken over several months to years.

Peripheral blood genomic DNA, not sorted cells or RNA, was the template. A mixed TRB-A/B primer pool amplified rearranged TRB by multiplex touch-down PCR. TCRdb called the multiplex PCR reads again in MiXCR, with one record for every CDR3 protein. Among some 12,000 distinct CDR3 sequences listed, roughly a quarter were seen once. This clonotype is judged medium-sized (0.01 to 0.1%). The receptor was derived from a human donor in good health. Input material: blood.

The CDR3 DNA reads as TGTGCCAGCAGTTACTCGAGTCAAGGGCTTCGCACAGATACGCAGTATTTT. Translated, it gives CASSYSSQGLRTDTQYF. This chain connects TRBV6-6 to TRBJ2-3; unclear D gene. The germline CDR1 and CDR2 sequences are MNHNY and SVGAGI (reference sequence). CDR3 size: 17 residues. The V and J ends lost 0 bases and 1 base respectively, with 14 bases between them.